The 8 T cell receptor beta chains below come from one sample, sequenced in a study of T cells after yellow fever vaccination. TCRdb used MiXCR to reprocess the 5' RACE reads, holding one entry per CDR3 protein. The table records 400,000 or so distinct CDR3 sequences, roughly 6.2% of them present only once. Sequenced material: PBMCs, taken 5 days after the yellow fever booster vaccination. These receptors were obtained from a man aged 30 to 45 who received the YFV17D yellow fever vaccine.

This clonotype occurred a few times. The V gene is TRBV19, the J gene TRBJ2-7; D assignment may be TRBD1 or TRBD2 (5 bases each). Germline loops: CDR1 LNHDA, CDR2 SQIVND (reference sequence). The CDR3 sequence is 14 residues long. Trimming removed 5 bases at V and 4 bases at J, with 15 bases between. DNA of the CDR3: TGTGCCAGTAGTTTTGGGACGGGCCGATACGAGCAGTACTTC. Translated: CASSFGTGRYEQYF.

The J gene is TRBJ2-1, the V gene TRBV4-3; 9 nucleotides align to TRBD2. CDR3 length: 18 residues. The trim removed 3 bases at V and 3 bases at J, leaving 12 bases unmatched. The germline V gene encodes CDR1 LGHNA and CDR2 YSLEER. This chain's CDR3 is CASSQAAWREGRYNEQFF. In DNA, the CDR3 is TGCGCCAGCAGCCAGGCGGCATGGCGGGAGGGCCGCTACAATGAGCAGTTCTTC.

CDR3 DNA: TGTGCCAGCCAAAAAGGGGGACTAGCGGGACGGAATGAGCAGTTCTTC. Protein product: CASQKGGLAGRNEQFF. The rearrangement links TRBV28 to TRBJ2-1, with TRBD2 matching over 13 bases. The CDR3 loop spans 16 amino acids. The germline gives CDR1 MDHEN, CDR2 SYDVKM. With 8 bases clipped from V and 7 bases from J, the junction kept 11 bases outside the gene matches.

This clonotype showed up just a few times. The CDR3 here is CASSQDGNRGREQYF. The CDR3 nucleotides read TGCGCCAGCAGCCAAGATGGTAACAGGGGGCGCGAGCAGTACTTC. The V call is TRBV4-3, the J call TRBJ2-7, with TRBD1 matching over 9 bases. With 0 bases clipped from V and 6 bases from J, the junction kept 6 bases outside the gene matches. Germline V gene sequence: CDR1 LGHNA, CDR2 YSLEER. The CDR3 is 15 residues long.

This clonotype was seen only a few times. V gene TRBV20-1 combines with J gene TRBJ2-3; D call uncertain. Trimming removed 1 base at V and 4 bases at J, with 9 bases between. The CDR3 has 13 amino acids. CDR1 is DFQATT and CDR2 is SNEGSKA in the germline V gene (reference sequence). CDR3 amino acids: CSARVSGPDTQYF. The CDR3 region has the DNA TGCAGTGCTAGAGTATCTGGCCCAGATACGCAGTATTTT.

This clonotype was detected many times. V is TRBV5-8 and J is TRBJ2-1, with TRBD1 matching over 9 bases. The CDR3 extends over 15 amino acids. Germline values: CDR1 SGHTS, CDR2 YDEGEE. With V trimmed by 2 bases and J by 4 bases, 4 bases remained unmatched. This CDR3 is CASSLQGASYNEQFF. As DNA, the CDR3 is TGTGCCAGCAGCTTACAGGGGGCTTCGTACAATGAGCAGTTCTTC.

This clonotype occurred many times. The rearrangement joins TRBV12-3 or TRBV12-4 to TRBJ2-5; D is ambiguous. This CDR3 spans 13 amino acids. V was pared by 8 bases and J by 4 bases, with 14 bases between. In DNA, the CDR3 is TGTGCCAGCCGTTCTTCCGCGGTAGAGACCCAGTACTTC. Its translation: CASRSSAVETQYF.

This clonotype was seen repeatedly, ten times or more. The chain combines TRBV2 with TRBJ2-1; D call uncertain. Trimming took 4 bases from V and 9 from J, leaving 7 bases between them. CDR3 length: 11 residues. The germline V gene encodes CDR1 SNHLY and CDR2 FYNNEI. The DNA of the CDR3 is TGTGCCAGCAGTGTTACGTTTGAGCAGTTCTTC. This encodes CASSVTFEQFF.